This T cell receptor beta chain stems from a study of blood T cell repertoires in COVID-19. Study context: T cells, B-cell-depleted T cells, or PBMCs supplied cDNA or gDNA.

Using immunoSEQ multiplex PCR, the repertoire was profiled, and TCRdb retains in-frame clones only, with some absent. Among 250,000 to 350,000 clones, over 85% were seen once, and the ten largest hold 2% to 3%. Participants spanned ages about 18 to 100 years and resided in about 24 US areas. Trimming left V 8 bases short and J 2 bases short, with 13 bases between. The CDR3 length is 13 residues. Germline V CDR1 and CDR2: LNHNV, YYDKDF (reference sequence). Sequenced: PBMCs or T cells enriched from blood (not recorded which). This sequence was found in a man aged 55-75 years who had recovered from COVID-19. The chain joins TRBV15 to TRBJ2-7; a possible D gene is TRBD1 (5 bases). This CDR3 is CATQPKGTYEQYF. DNA for the CDR3: TGTGCCACCCAACCGAAGGGGACCTACGAGCAGTACTTC. Drawing the rest from reference TRBV15 and TRBJ2-7, the complete variable domain is DAMVIQNPRYQVTQFGKPVTLSCSQTLNHNVMYWYQQKSSQAPKLLFHYYDKDFNNEADTPDNFQSRRPNTSFCFLDIRSPGLGDTAMYLCATQPKGTYEQYFGPGTRLTVT.